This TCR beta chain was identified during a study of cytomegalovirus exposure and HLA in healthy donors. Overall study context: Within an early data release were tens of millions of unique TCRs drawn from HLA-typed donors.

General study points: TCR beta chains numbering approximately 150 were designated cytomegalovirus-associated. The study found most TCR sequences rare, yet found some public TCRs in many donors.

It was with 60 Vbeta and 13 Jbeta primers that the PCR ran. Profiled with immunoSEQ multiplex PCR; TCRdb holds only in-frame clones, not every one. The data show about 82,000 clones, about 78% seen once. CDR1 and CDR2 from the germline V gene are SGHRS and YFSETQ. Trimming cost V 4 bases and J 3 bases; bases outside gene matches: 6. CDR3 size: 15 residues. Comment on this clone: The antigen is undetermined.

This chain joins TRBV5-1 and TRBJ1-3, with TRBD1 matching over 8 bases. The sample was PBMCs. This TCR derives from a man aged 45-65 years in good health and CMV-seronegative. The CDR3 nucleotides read TGCGCCAGCAGCGGGGACAGGTTGGGTGGAAACACCATATATTTT. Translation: CASSGDRLGGNTIYF. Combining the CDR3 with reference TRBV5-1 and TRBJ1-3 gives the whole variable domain KAGVTQTPRYLIKTRGQQVTLSCSPISGHRSVSWYQQTPGQGLQFLFEYFSETQRNKGNFPGRFSGRQFSNSRSEMNVSTLELGDSALYLCASSGDRLGGNTIYFGEGSWLTVV.